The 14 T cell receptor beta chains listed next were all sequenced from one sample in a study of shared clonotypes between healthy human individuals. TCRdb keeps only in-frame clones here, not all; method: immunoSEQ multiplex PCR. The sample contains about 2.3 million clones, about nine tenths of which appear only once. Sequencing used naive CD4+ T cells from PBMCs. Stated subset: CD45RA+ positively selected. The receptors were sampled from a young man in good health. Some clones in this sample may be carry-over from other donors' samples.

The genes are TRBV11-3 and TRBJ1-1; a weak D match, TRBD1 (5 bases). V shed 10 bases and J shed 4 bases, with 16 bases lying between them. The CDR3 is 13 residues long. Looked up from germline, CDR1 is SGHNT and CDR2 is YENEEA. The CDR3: CATSQGRGTEAFF. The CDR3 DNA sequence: TGTGCCACCAGTCAGGGCCGGGGCACTGAAGCTTTCTTT. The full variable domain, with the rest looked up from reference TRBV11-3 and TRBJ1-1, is EAGVVQSPRYKIIEKKQPVAFWCNPISGHNTLYWYLQNLGQGPELLIRYENEEAVDDSQLPKDRFSAERLKGVDSTLKIQPAELGDSAVYLCATSQGRGTEAFFGQGTRLTVV.

The CDR3: CASSLTGYYNEQFF. The CDR3 nucleotides are TGTGCCAGCAGTTTAACAGGCTACTACAATGAGCAGTTCTTC. The V and J genes are TRBV28 and TRBJ2-1; D might be TRBD1 (5 bases). Germline-derived CDR1 and CDR2 are MDHEN and SYDVKM. Trimming removed 2 bases from V and 3 bases from J, with 8 bases in between. The CDR3 spans 14 residues.

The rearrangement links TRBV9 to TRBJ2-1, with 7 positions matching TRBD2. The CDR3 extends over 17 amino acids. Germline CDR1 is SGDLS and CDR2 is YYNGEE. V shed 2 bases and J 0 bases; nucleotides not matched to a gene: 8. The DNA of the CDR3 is TGTGCCAGCAGCGTCATTAGCGGGCCCAGCTCCTACAATGAGCAGTTCTTC. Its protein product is CASSVISGPSSYNEQFF.

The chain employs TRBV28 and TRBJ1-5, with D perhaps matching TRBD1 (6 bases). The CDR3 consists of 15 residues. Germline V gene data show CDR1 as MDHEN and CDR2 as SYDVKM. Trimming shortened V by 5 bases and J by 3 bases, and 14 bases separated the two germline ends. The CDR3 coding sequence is TGTGCCAGCAGTCTAACAGGGTCCAACAATCAGCCCCAGCATTTT. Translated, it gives CASSLTGSNNQPQHF. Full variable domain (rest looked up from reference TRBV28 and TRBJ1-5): DVKVTQSSRYLVKRTGEKVFLECVQDMDHENMFWYRQDPGLGLRLIYFSYDVKMKEKGDIPEGYSVSREKKERFSLILESASTNQTSMYLCASSLTGSNNQPQHFGDGTRLSIL.

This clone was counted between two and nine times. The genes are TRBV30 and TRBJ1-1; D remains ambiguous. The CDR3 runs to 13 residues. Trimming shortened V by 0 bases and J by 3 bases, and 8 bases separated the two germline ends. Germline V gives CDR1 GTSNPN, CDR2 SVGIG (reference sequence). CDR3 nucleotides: TGTGCCTGGAGTGTACGGCTGGACACTGAAGCTTTCTTT. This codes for CAWSVRLDTEAFF.

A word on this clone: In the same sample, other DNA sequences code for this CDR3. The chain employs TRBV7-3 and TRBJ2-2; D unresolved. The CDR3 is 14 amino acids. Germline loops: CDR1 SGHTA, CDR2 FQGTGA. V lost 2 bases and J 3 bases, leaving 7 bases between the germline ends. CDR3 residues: CASSLGRDTGELFF. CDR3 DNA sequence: TGTGCCAGCAGCTTAGGCAGAGACACCGGGGAGCTGTTTTTT.

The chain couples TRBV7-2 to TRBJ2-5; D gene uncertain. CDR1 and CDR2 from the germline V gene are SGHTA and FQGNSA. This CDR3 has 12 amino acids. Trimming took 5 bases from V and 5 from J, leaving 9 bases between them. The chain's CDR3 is CASSRPGETQYF. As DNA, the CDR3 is TGTGCCAGCAGCCGTCCCGGTGAGACCCAGTACTTC.

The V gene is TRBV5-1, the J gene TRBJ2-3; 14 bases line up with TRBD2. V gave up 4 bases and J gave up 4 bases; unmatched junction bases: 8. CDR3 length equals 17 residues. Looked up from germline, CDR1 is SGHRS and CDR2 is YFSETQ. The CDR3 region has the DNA TGCGCCAGCAGCCTGGGACTAGCGGGAGTGGGGCCAGATACGCAGTATTTT. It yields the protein CASSLGLAGVGPDTQYF.

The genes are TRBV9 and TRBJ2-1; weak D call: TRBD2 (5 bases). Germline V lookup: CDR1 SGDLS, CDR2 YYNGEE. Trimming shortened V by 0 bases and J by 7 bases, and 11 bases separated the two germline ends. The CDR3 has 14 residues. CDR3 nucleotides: TGTGCCAGCAGCGTAGGGACTCCCGGGAATGAGCAGTTCTTC. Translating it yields CASSVGTPGNEQFF.

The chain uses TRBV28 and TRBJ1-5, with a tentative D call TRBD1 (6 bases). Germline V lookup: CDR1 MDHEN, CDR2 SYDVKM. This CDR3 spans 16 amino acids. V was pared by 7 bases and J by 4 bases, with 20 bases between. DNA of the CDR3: TGTGCCAGCACCAAAGAACAGGGCTGGGGGAATCAGCCCCAGCATTTT. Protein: CASTKEQGWGNQPQHF.

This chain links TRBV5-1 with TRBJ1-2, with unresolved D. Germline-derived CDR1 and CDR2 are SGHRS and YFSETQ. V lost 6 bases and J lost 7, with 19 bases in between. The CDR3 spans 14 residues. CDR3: CASNPGLGQRGYTF. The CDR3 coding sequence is TGCGCCAGCAACCCGGGTCTAGGTCAGCGTGGCTACACCTTC.

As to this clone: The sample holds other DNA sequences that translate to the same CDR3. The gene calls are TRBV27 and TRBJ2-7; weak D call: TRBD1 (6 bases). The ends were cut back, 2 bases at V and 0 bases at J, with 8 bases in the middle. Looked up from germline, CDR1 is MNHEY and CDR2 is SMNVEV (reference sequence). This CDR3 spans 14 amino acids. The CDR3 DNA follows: TGTGCCAGCAGTTTAAACAGGGCCTCCTACGAGCAGTACTTC. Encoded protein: CASSLNRASYEQYF.

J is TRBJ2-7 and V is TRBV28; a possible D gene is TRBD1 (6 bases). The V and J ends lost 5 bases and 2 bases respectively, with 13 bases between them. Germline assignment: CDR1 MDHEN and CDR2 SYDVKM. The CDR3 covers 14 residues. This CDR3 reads CASSAQGQPYEQYF. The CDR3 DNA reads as TGTGCCAGCAGTGCTCAAGGACAGCCCTACGAGCAGTACTTC. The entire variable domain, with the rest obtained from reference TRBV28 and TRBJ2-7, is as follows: DVKVTQSSRYLVKRTGEKVFLECVQDMDHENMFWYRQDPGLGLRLIYFSYDVKMKEKGDIPEGYSVSREKKERFSLILESASTNQTSMYLCASSAQGQPYEQYFGPGTRLTVT.

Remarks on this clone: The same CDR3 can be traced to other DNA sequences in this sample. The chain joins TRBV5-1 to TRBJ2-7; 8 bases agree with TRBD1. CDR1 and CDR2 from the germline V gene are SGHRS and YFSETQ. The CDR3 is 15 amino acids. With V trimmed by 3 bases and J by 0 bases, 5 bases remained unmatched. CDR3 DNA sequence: TGCGCCAGCAGCTCCGGGACAGGAAGCTCCTACGAGCAGTACTTC. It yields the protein CASSSGTGSSYEQYF.